A single sample gave rise to the 5 T cell receptor beta chains below, sequenced in a study of blood T cell repertoires in COVID-19. Data came from immunoSEQ multiplex PCR; TCRdb stores just in-frame clones and leaves some out. The sample includes 180,000 or so clones, about 80% of them seen just once. Sequencing input: peripheral blood. The receptors derive from a woman aged 50 to 60 with active or convalescent COVID-19.

This chain links TRBV6-5 with TRBJ1-1; a weak D match, TRBD1 (6 bases). CDR1 and CDR2 (germline): MNHEY, SVGAGI. This CDR3 contains 16 residues. Trimming pared 0 bases from V and 3 bases from J, leaving 14 bases between. CDR3 bases: TGTGCCAGCAGTTACTCTAGGGGGAAGGGGGACACTGAAGCTTTCTTT. It codes for CASSYSRGKGDTEAFF.

This clone was observed a handful of times. J is TRBJ2-7 and V is TRBV7-7, with TRBD1 matching over 7 bases. J gave up 2 bases and V 1 base, and 2 bases lay outside the gene matches. The CDR3 runs to 14 residues. Germline V gene sequence: CDR1 SSHAT, CDR2 FNYEAQ (reference sequence). The CDR3 sequence: CASSLGTGPYEQYF. In DNA, the CDR3 is TGTGCCAGCAGCTTAGGGACAGGCCCCTACGAGCAGTACTTC. The full variable domain, with the rest looked up from reference TRBV7-7 and TRBJ2-7, is GAGVSQSPRYKVTKRGQDVTLRCDPISSHATLYWYQQALGQGPEFLTYFNYEAQPDKSGLPSDRFSAERPEGSISTLTIQRTEQRDSAMYRCASSLGTGPYEQYFGPGTRLTVT.

The V call is TRBV7-9, the J call TRBJ2-1; 9 bases fit TRBD2. V lost 1 base and J lost 5; bases outside the gene matches: 9. The CDR3 loop spans 17 amino acids. Germline CDR1 and CDR2: SEHNR and FQNEAQ (reference sequence). The CDR3 reads CASSLVLAGPSNNEQFF. The CDR3 coding sequence is TGTGCCAGCAGCTTAGTTCTAGCGGGACCTTCGAACAATGAGCAGTTCTTC.

The chain carries TRBV29-1 and TRBJ1-4; 7 bases are a match to TRBD1. This CDR3 contains 14 residues. Germline-derived CDR1 and CDR2 are SQVTM and ANQGSEA. Trimming cost V 2 bases and J 4 bases; bases outside gene matches: 4. The DNA of the CDR3 is TGCAGCGTTGAAAAGGGGGCGGGTAATGAAAAACTGTTTTTT. This encodes CSVEKGAGNEKLFF.

The chain recombines TRBV6-5 with TRBJ2-7; 8 bases match TRBD1. V gave up 6 bases and J gave up 4 bases; unmatched junction bases: 8. Germline V lookup: CDR1 MNHEY, CDR2 SVGAGI. The CDR3 totals 14 residues. For the CDR3, the DNA is TGTGCCAGCAGCATCGCAGGGGGCGTATACGAGCAGTACTTC. Its protein is CASSIAGGVYEQYF.